Below, 21 T cell receptor beta chains from the same sample are listed, as sequenced in a study of blood T cell repertoires in COVID-19. The method was immunoSEQ multiplex PCR; TCRdb's version includes in-frame clones alone and lacks a portion of them. The repertoire has about 180,000 clones, 75% to 85% of them found once; the top ten carry about 1.5%. The source material was peripheral blood. The receptors come from a human donor in a cohort sampled during active COVID-19.

The chain recombines TRBV6-2 or TRBV6-3 with TRBJ2-3; no clear D gene. Trimming stripped 4 bases from V and 4 bases from J, with 15 bases between. The CDR3 is 15 amino acids. CDR1 and CDR2 (germline): MNHEY, SVGEGT. CDR3 in amino acids: CASSFGVLVPDTQYF. The DNA of the CDR3 is TGTGCCAGCAGTTTCGGAGTCCTAGTTCCAGATACGCAGTATTTT.

J is TRBJ2-7 and V is TRBV28; TRBD1 is a possible D gene (6 bases). Germline V gene sequence: CDR1 MDHEN, CDR2 SYDVKM. V was shortened by 3 bases and J by 6 bases, with 24 bases between the two germline ends. The CDR3 sequence is 17 residues long. The CDR3 is CASSLDPMGHSRREQYF. The CDR3 bases are TGTGCCAGCAGTTTGGATCCCATGGGACATTCACGACGCGAGCAGTACTTC.

The gene calls are TRBV6-2 or TRBV6-3 and TRBJ2-1; D may be TRBD1 (5 bases). The germline CDR1 and CDR2 sequences are MNHEY and SVGEGT. The CDR3 sequence is 13 residues long. V lost 0 bases and J lost 12, with 12 bases in between. Here the CDR3 DNA reads TGTGCCAGCAGTTACTCGGACACTTCTGGGCAGTTCTTC. Its translation: CASSYSDTSGQFF.

This chain links TRBV4-3 with TRBJ2-6; no clear D. The CDR3 contains 16 residues. V dropped 4 bases and J dropped 1 base, with 11 bases sitting between them. CDR1 and CDR2 from the germline V gene are LGHNA and YSLEER. The CDR3 is CASSLEYGSGANVLTF. CDR3 DNA: TGCGCCAGCAGCCTGGAGTACGGGTCTGGGGCCAACGTCCTGACTTTC.

V is TRBV28 and J is TRBJ2-7; 10 bases fit TRBD1. Germline lookup yields CDR1 MDHEN and CDR2 SYDVKM. CDR3 size: 16 residues. J gave up 1 base and V 5 bases, and 8 bases lay outside the gene matches. The CDR3 DNA sequence: TGTGCCAGCAGTCCCACTAGGACAGGGGGATCCTACGAGCAGTACTTC. This encodes CASSPTRTGGSYEQYF. The complete variable domain, with remaining parts taken from reference TRBV28 and TRBJ2-7, reads DVKVTQSSRYLVKRTGEKVFLECVQDMDHENMFWYRQDPGLGLRLIYFSYDVKMKEKGDIPEGYSVSREKKERFSLILESASTNQTSMYLCASSPTRTGGSYEQYFGPGTRLTVT.

This clone was observed a handful of times. This chain uses TRBV7-2 with TRBJ2-7, with D perhaps TRBD1 (5 bases). The length of the CDR3 is 17 residues. V shed 1 base and J shed 4 bases, with 20 bases lying between them. Germline CDR1 reads SGHTA; CDR2 reads FQGNSA. The CDR3 is CASSLDRTNPSIYEQYF. CDR3 DNA sequence: TGTGCCAGCAGCTTAGACAGGACCAACCCTTCAATTTACGAGCAGTACTTC. The whole variable domain, filled in from reference TRBV7-2 and TRBJ2-7, reads GAGVSQSPSNKVTEKGKDVELRCDPISGHTALYWYRQSLGQGLEFLIYFQGNSAPDKSGLPSDRFSAERTGGSVSTLTIQRTQQEDSAVYLCASSLDRTNPSIYEQYFGPGTRLTVT.

This clone is a singleton in its sample. V is TRBV6-2 or TRBV6-3 and J is TRBJ1-3, with D uncertain. The V gene's germline CDR1 is MNHEY and CDR2 SVGEGT. This CDR3 spans 15 amino acids. Trimming left V 0 bases short and J 0 bases short, with 6 bases between. The CDR3 spells CASSYSGSSGNTIYF. The CDR3 DNA follows: TGTGCCAGCAGTTACTCCGGGAGCTCTGGAAACACCATATATTTT.

This clone was found once. The CDR3 loop is CASSQVGQTNYGYTF. The CDR3 DNA is TGCGCCAGCAGCCAAGTTGGGCAAACTAACTATGGCTACACCTTC. This rearrangement joins TRBV4-1 to TRBJ1-2; no reliable D call. The CDR3 is 15 amino acids. V lost 1 base, J lost 0 bases, and 9 bases lay in between. Germline assignment: CDR1 MGHRA and CDR2 YSYEKL.

The chain has TRBV28 and TRBJ2-5; the D gene is possibly TRBD2 (5 bases). Germline V lookup: CDR1 MDHEN, CDR2 SYDVKM. This CDR3 comprises 12 residues. Trimming pared 9 bases from V and 6 bases from J, leaving 14 bases between. CDR3 in DNA: TGTGCCAGTGGGCCGCCCGGGAAGACCCAGTACTTC. Amino acid sequence: CASGPPGKTQYF.

The chain combines TRBV7-2 with TRBJ1-5; 10 bases are a match to TRBD1. The CDR3 extends over 16 amino acids. J gave up 4 bases and V 0 bases, and 3 bases lay outside the gene matches. Germline V CDR1 and CDR2: SGHTA, FQGNSA. CDR3 region: CASSLADRGRNQPQHF. DNA for the CDR3: TGTGCCAGCAGCTTAGCAGACAGGGGGCGAAATCAGCCCCAGCATTTT.

This clone was counted once. V and J are TRBV18 and TRBJ2-7; TRBD2 is a possible D gene (5 bases). Germline loops: CDR1 KGHSH, CDR2 LQKENI. CDR3 size: 12 residues. With 3 bases removed from V and 6 bases from J, the gap between germline ends came to 9 bases. CDR3 nucleotide sequence: TGTGCCAGCTCACCCCTCAGCGGCGAGCAGTACTTC. Protein sequence: CASSPLSGEQYF.

This chain uses TRBV7-9 with TRBJ2-7; 7 bases are a match to TRBD1. The CDR3 has 18 residues. Germline assignment: CDR1 SEHNR and CDR2 FQNEAQ (reference sequence). V was clipped by 1 base and J by 4 bases; unmatched bases: 16. Here the CDR3 reads CASSLEGPDREKGYEQYF. The DNA for the CDR3 is TGTGCCAGCAGCTTAGAGGGTCCCGACAGGGAAAAGGGGTACGAGCAGTACTTC.

This chain joins TRBV19 and TRBJ2-3; D call uncertain. Deletions cut 5 bases from V and 0 bases from J, with 6 bases between. This CDR3 region has 13 residues. Germline CDR1 reads LNHDA; CDR2 reads SQIVND (reference sequence). The CDR3 is CASSFPSTDTQYF. The CDR3 region has the DNA TGTGCCAGTAGTTTCCCAAGCACAGATACGCAGTATTTT.

The chain joins TRBV15 to TRBJ1-2; D not resolved. Germline V gene lookup returns CDR1 LNHNV and CDR2 YYDKDF (reference sequence). CDR3 length equals 11 residues. V lost 4 bases to trimming and J lost 6 bases, with 6 bases between them. CDR3 loop: CATSTRDGYTF. The CDR3, as DNA: TGTGCCACCAGCACCCGGGATGGCTACACCTTC.

The chain employs TRBV4-1 and TRBJ2-2; 8 bases line up with TRBD2. The V gene's germline CDR1 is MGHRA and CDR2 YSYEKL. With 0 bases clipped from V and 7 bases from J, the junction kept 7 bases outside the gene matches. The CDR3 consists of 16 residues. CDR3 region: CASSQDFGGAGGELFF. DNA for the CDR3: TGCGCCAGCAGCCAAGACTTCGGGGGGGCAGGCGGGGAGCTGTTTTTT.

This clone was seen only once. J is TRBJ2-1 and V is TRBV28; 10 bases map to TRBD2. This CDR3 is 16 amino acids long. CDR1 MDHEN and CDR2 SYDVKM come from the germline V gene. The junction had 10 bases not matched to a gene; V was cut back by 8 bases and J by 3 bases. This chain's CDR3 is CASLSLAGANYNEQFF. CDR3 nucleotide sequence: TGTGCCAGCTTATCTCTAGCGGGAGCAAACTACAATGAGCAGTTCTTC.

The gene calls are TRBV7-3 and TRBJ2-1; 8 nucleotides line up with TRBD2. J was trimmed by 6 bases and V by 6 bases; bases with no gene match: 7. The germline gives CDR1 SGHTA, CDR2 FQGTGA. The CDR3 has 14 amino acids. The CDR3 sequence: CASRRLAGSNEQFF. The CDR3 nucleotides read TGTGCCAGCAGAAGGTTAGCGGGGAGCAATGAGCAGTTCTTC.

The gene calls are TRBV15 and TRBJ1-6; 9 bases line up with TRBD1. The germline V gene encodes CDR1 LNHNV and CDR2 YYDKDF (reference sequence). This CDR3 is 16 amino acids long. V lost 4 bases to trimming and J lost 8 bases; unmatched junction nucleotides: 9. CDR3 sequence: CATSTRDRESHSPLHF. The CDR3 DNA reads as TGTGCCACCAGCACCCGGGACAGGGAGAGTCATTCACCCCTCCACTTT.

J is TRBJ1-2 and V is TRBV29-1, with D hard to call. The CDR3 has 13 residues. From germline, CDR1 is SQVTM and CDR2 ANQGSEA. Trimming shortened V by 7 bases and J by 8 bases, and 20 bases separated the two germline ends. CDR3 region: CSEPEASPGGYTF. For the CDR3, the DNA is TGCAGCGAACCCGAGGCCTCCCCGGGAGGCTACACCTTC.

The rearrangement links TRBV28 to TRBJ1-1, with 7 bases matching TRBD1. Per the germline V gene, CDR1 is MDHEN and CDR2 is SYDVKM. The CDR3 length is 12 residues. V trimming: 3 bases; J trimming: 11 bases; junction bases outside the gene matches: 6. CDR3 residues: CASSFPRGWAFF. The DNA of the CDR3 is TGTGCCAGCAGTTTCCCCAGGGGGTGGGCTTTCTTT.

The V call is TRBV5-1, the J call TRBJ2-7, with D maybe TRBD2 (5 bases). The CDR3 consists of 14 residues. V was cut by 4 bases and J by 1 base, with 12 bases left in between. Germline values: CDR1 SGHRS, CDR2 YFSETQ. In DNA form, the CDR3 reads TGCGCCAGCAGCACCTCCGGACTTTCCTACGAGCAGTACTTC. Translating it yields CASSTSGLSYEQYF. Supplemented by reference TRBV5-1 and TRBJ2-7, the full variable domain reads KAGVTQTPRYLIKTRGQQVTLSCSPISGHRSVSWYQQTPGQGLQFLFEYFSETQRNKGNFPGRFSGRQFSNSRSEMNVSTLELGDSALYLCASSTSGLSYEQYFGPGTRLTVT.